This TCR beta chain came from a study of T cell changes during pregnancy in multiple sclerosis. Sequencing used immunoSEQ multiplex PCR; TCRdb keeps in-frame clones, though not all of them. Of approximately 80,000 clones listed, roughly 94% are singletons. Unmatched junction bases numbered 5, after V lost 1 base and J lost 3 bases. CDR1 is MGHRA and CDR2 is YSYEKL in the germline V gene. There are 16 residues in the CDR3. This receptor was identified in a female donor in good health, enrolled as a control in a pregnancy study. The material sequenced was peripheral blood, taken in the second trimester of pregnancy. V usage is TRBV4-1 and J usage is TRBJ2-1; TRBD2 aligns across 8 bases. CDR3 DNA sequence: TGCGCCAGCAGCCAAGGGGGAGCGGGAGACTACAATGAGCAGTTCTTC. Translation gives CASSQGGAGDYNEQFF.